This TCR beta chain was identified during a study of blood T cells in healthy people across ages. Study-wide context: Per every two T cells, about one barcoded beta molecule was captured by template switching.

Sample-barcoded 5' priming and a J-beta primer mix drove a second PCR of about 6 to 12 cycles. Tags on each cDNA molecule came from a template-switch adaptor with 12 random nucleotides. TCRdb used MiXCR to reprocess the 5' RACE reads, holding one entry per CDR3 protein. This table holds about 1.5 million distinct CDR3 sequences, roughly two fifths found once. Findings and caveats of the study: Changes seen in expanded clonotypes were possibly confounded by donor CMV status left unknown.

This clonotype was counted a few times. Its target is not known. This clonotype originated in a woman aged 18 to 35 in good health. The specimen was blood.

Here the CDR3 DNA reads TGTGCCAGCAGTTTGTACGGGGGGCTGGAGACCCAGTACTTC. Protein: CASSLYGGLETQYF. The chain is built from TRBV27 and TRBJ2-5; weak D call: TRBD2 (7 bases). V lost 3 bases, J lost 5 bases, and 13 bases lay in between. There are 14 residues in the CDR3. Germline V CDR1 and CDR2: MNHEY, SMNVEV (reference sequence).